This T cell receptor beta chain was sequenced for a study of shared clonotypes between healthy human individuals (dated by TCRdb to 2020 to 2022). In terms of the full investigation: A couple of women and a few men aged 18 to 49 years were included in the cohort. For each donor, CD4 naive and CD4 memory were each run on three plates, CD8 naive on two plates, and CD8 memory on one plate. Blood TCR repertoires of five healthy adults were deeply sequenced to estimate repertoire size and the extent of clonotype sharing between individuals. Libraries were prepared and TCR repertoires were sequenced by different laboratories using diverse techniques, in order to increase sequencing depth and limit assay-specific biases. Leukapheresis yielded between about 0.94 and 9.5 billion PBMCs per donor. The study at large found these results: Incomplete sequencing was indicated by rarefaction of sorted-subset datasets, despite the large sequencing depth. Sharing across a few donors was observed for 4.5% to 6.5% of naive CD4, about 3.2% of naive CD8, over 2% of memory CD4, and about 0.4% of memory CD8 clonotypes. Higher generation probabilities were observed for clonotypes shared by all four sorted-subset donors than for non-shared clonotypes. Based on pairwise subsampling, the degree of clonotype sharing among donors was expected to be affected by sequencing depth. Naive subsets generally had larger estimated clonotype richness than memory subsets. The genetic and exposure-history diversity represented was limited by the small number of donors. Sampling was restricted to blood, and TCR repertoires in tissue are likely to differ from TCR repertoires in blood.

TCR CDR3 regions were amplified from genomic DNA by multiplex PCR using the deep immunoSEQ assay. Extracted genomic DNA from each cell subset was distributed evenly across all wells of several immunoSEQ 96-well plates, and each plate was treated as a replicate. For sorted subsets, about 200 ng genomic DNA, equal to 25,000 to 35,000 T cell genomes, was loaded into each replicate PCR. Purified libraries were measured with a Qubit 3.0 fluorometer, size-checked on a Bioanalyzer 2100, and measured again with the KAPA Library Quantification kit. Every immunoSEQ 96-well plate was sequenced on a dedicated single-read 150-cycle Illumina NextSeq 550 flow cell. From the authors' description of their analysis: The immunoSEQ output contained only junctional sequences without quality scores, so filtering could not match that applied to full-length reads. To assign V/J genes and CDR3, sequences were annotated using PyIR, a Python wrapper for IgBLAST v1.9, with IMGT germline references. Reads with weak V/J assignments (E-value above 1e-6), missing CDR3, stop codons, out-of-frame junctions, or ambiguous translated residues were removed. V3J clonotypes were defined as sequences sharing the same inferred V gene, J gene, and CDR3 amino acid sequence. The percentage overlap between two repertoires was calculated by dividing the number of shared unique clonotypes by the size of the smaller repertoire. RTK rarefaction, the Chao1 estimator, and Recon v2.1 estimates of unobserved clonotypes were used to assess repertoire richness. OLGA was used to compute generation probabilities for all TCRbeta clonotypes that the gDNA method yielded from a few donors. In its TCRdb copy, this immuneACCESS table keeps in-frame sequences only and misses some clones. Where compared with another copy, unresolved V genes explain less than half of these, and the others have no known cause. That table furnishes V, J and clone size, whereas the DNA furnished D and trimming. This sample has some 2,000,000 clones in its table, and approximately 95% of those were observed once. The biggest ten clones account for 0.13% of the sample.

V ends up 5 bases short and J 5 bases short, with an unmatched junction base count of 11. The germline V gene (reference sequence) gives CDR1 as GTSNPN and CDR2 as SVGIG. Including cysteine and phenylalanine, the CDR3 has 15 amino acids. This entry keeps only the CDR3 DNA: 45 bases, framed from base 1. About this clone itself: This receptor's antigen is unknown. No base quality values were provided; no much bigger clone lies one nucleotide off.

Healthy HIV-negative adults with no recently reported acute infections or vaccinations were included as donors. Every donor was a Caucasian adult living in Nashville, Tennessee, USA. CD4+ T cells were enriched through magnetic negative selection, after which naive cells were positively selected on CD45RA and the remaining negative fraction served as the memory subset. Blood was collected by leukapheresis, and PBMCs were isolated by Ficoll-Histopaque density gradient centrifugation and then cryopreserved in liquid nitrogen vapor phase. Purity and quantity of every magnetically sorted T cell population were checked by analytical flow cytometry. From each sorted fraction, genomic DNA was isolated and quantified by UV absorbance on a Nanodrop 2000c.

The specimen sequenced was naive CD4+ T cells sorted from blood. Explained via the paper, the cell subset or site label denotes: CD45RA+ positively selected. The sequence derives from a man between 18 and 29 years old in good health. The chain joins TRBV30 to TRBJ2-1; the central 8 bases match TRBD2. The CDR3 region: CAWDLGTSGNNEQFF. The sequenced DNA is TGTGCCTGGGACCTAGGTACTAGCGGTAACAATGAGCAGTTCTTC.